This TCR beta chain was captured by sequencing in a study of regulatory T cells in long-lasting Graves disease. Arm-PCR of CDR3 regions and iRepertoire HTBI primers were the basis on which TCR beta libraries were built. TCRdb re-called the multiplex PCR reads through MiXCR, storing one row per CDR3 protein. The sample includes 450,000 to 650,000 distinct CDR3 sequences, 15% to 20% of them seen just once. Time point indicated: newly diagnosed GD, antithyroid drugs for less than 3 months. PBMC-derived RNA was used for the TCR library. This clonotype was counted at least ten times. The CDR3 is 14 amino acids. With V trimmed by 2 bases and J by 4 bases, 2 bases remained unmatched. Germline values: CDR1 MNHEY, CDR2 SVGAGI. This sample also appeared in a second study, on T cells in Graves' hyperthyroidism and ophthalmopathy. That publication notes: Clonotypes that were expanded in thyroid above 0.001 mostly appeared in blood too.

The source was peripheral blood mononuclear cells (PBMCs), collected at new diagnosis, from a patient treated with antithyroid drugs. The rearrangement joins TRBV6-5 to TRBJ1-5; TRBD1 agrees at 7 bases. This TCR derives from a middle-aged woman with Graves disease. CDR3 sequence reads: CASSYTGQNQPQHF. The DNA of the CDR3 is TGTGCCAGCAGTTACACGGGACAGAATCAGCCCCAGCATTTT.